This TCR beta chain was sequenced during a study of CD8+CD57+ T cells in acquired aplastic anemia. Whole-study context: The sorted CD4+ and CD8+ cells yielded an average around 3 ug of DNA.

Genomic DNA was employed as the template in profiling TCR beta VDJ and CDR3. One entry per CDR3 protein, called by TCRdb with MiXCR from the reads. This table has 200,000 to 250,000 distinct CDR3 sequences, about half appearing once. Study conclusions and caveats: About 28 sequences, all CD8+ CDR3, were shared between patients and controls.

Worth noting for this clonotype: Its antigen is as yet unknown.

Sequencing involved patients with CD8+CD57+ cell expansion previously shown by flow cytometry. The patients all had a severe acquired aplastic anemia diagnosis. This clonotype originated in a human donor with aplastic anemia. The sample taken for sequencing was sorted CD4+, CD8+, or CD8+CD57+ T cells (not recorded which) from PBMCs.

The CDR3 is CASSYSGPDNEQFF. Written as DNA, the CDR3 is TGTGCCAGCAGTTACTCGGGGCCGGACAATGAGCAGTTCTTC. This chain connects TRBV6-5 to TRBJ2-1, with D perhaps TRBD1 (5 bases). The CDR3 runs to 14 residues. The germline V gene has CDR1 MNHEY and CDR2 SVGAGI. V dropped 0 bases and J dropped 5 bases, with 8 bases sitting between them.